This paragraph covers one T cell receptor beta chain sequence. What it recognizes is unknown. The sample originates from a study of T cells in Graves' hyperthyroidism and ophthalmopathy. Study-level results: Ophthalmopathy, which appeared later, was predicted by the model a median about 5.9 months before onset.

RNA transcripts provided the source from which TCR beta CDR3 regions were amplified. HTBI primers were used for first-round RT-PCR of the TCR CDR3. Each CDR3 protein gets one entry after TCRdb re-called the multiplex PCR reads with MiXCR. The profile shows around 520,000 distinct CDR3 sequences, approximately 15% of them singletons. CDR1 is LGHNA, CDR2 YNFKEQ, per germline. CDR3 length: 16 amino acids. Trimming stripped 0 bases from V and 0 bases from J, with 11 bases between. The clonotype originates from a woman between 40 and 55 years old with Graves' hyperthyroidism. V usage is TRBV4-2 and J usage is TRBJ1-1; D call uncertain. Source material: blood. The CDR3 reads CASSQDLGTLNTEAFF. The CDR3 DNA reads as TGTGCCAGCAGCCAAGATTTGGGAACATTGAACACTGAAGCTTTCTTT.